The clone carrying this TCR beta chain was seen repeatedly, ten times or more. Its antigen is still unknown. These data come from a study of T cell repertoires in cytomegalovirus infection. Findings of the study overall: Across the ex vivo response, the dominant clonotypes were HLA-C-restricted CMV-specific TCR beta clonotypes.

The CDR3 sequence is 12 residues long. Trimming took off 5 bases at V and 1 base at J, with 6 bases between the two ends. Germline lookup yields CDR1 SGHRS and CDR2 YFSETQ. TCRdb processed the reads anew with MiXCR; each CDR3 protein has one entry. This table has 120,000 to 150,000 distinct CDR3 sequences, 5% to 6.5% appearing once. Sequenced material: PBMCs. V is TRBV5-1 and J is TRBJ1-1; weak D call: TRBD1 (5 bases). This receptor was taken from a human donor in good health (CMV status not recorded). Some clones in this sample may be carry-over from other donors' samples. DNA for the CDR3: TGCGCCAGCAGGACAGCGAACACTGAAGCTTTCTTT. Amino acid sequence: CASRTANTEAFF.